The 28 T cell receptor beta chains below all came from one sample that was sequenced in a study of blood T cell repertoires in COVID-19. Only in-frame clones appear in the TCRdb table, and some are missing; sequencing was by immunoSEQ multiplex PCR. The table shows 50,000 to 70,000 clones, with approximately 84% occurring only once. The sample taken for sequencing was peripheral blood. The receptors here all came from a man older than 75 with COVID-19, enrolled during active disease.

The rearrangement joins TRBV6-2 or TRBV6-3 to TRBJ1-1; TRBD1 matches at 8 bases. The V gene's germline CDR1 is MNHEY and CDR2 SVGEGT. The trim removed 4 bases at V and 4 bases at J, leaving 5 bases unmatched. The CDR3 runs 14 residues. CDR3 DNA sequence: TGTGCCAGCAGTTCTAGGACAGGGAGCACTGAAGCTTTCTTT. This translates into CASSSRTGSTEAFF.

The rearrangement joins TRBV19 to TRBJ1-2, with D unclear. V was clipped by 9 bases and J by 5 bases, with 22 bases between them. This CDR3 contains 15 residues. CDR1 is LNHDA, CDR2 SQIVND, per germline (reference sequence). This CDR3 is CASSQRRYQSYGYTF. The CDR3 bases are TGTGCCAGCAGCCAGCGACGGTACCAATCGTATGGCTACACCTTC.

This clone was picked up a small number of times. V gene TRBV18 combines with J gene TRBJ1-2, with 9 bases fitting TRBD1. There are 17 residues in the CDR3. V was clipped by 3 bases and J by 1 base; unmatched bases: 9. Germline loops: CDR1 KGHSH, CDR2 LQKENI. The CDR3 DNA sequence: TGTGCCAGCTCACCGTCCCGGGACAGGGCAGATAACTATGGCTACACCTTC. This translates into CASSPSRDRADNYGYTF.

The chain is built from TRBV6-5 and TRBJ1-6, with TRBD1 matching over 10 bases. The trim removed 5 bases at V and 7 bases at J, leaving 2 bases unmatched. Germline V lookup: CDR1 MNHEY, CDR2 SVGAGI. The CDR3 sequence is 14 residues long. CDR3 in DNA: TGTGCCAGCAGTAGGGACAGGGGAAATTCACCCCTCCACTTT. It is translated as CASSRDRGNSPLHF.

The gene calls are TRBV3-1 (or the pseudogene TRBV3-2) and TRBJ1-3; D unclear. The V gene's germline CDR1 is LGHDT and CDR2 YNNKEL (reference sequence). The V end was cut by 2 bases, the J end by 2 bases, with 10 bases between. This CDR3 comprises 15 residues. CDR3 residues: CASSQHGEPGNTIYF. The CDR3 region has the DNA TGTGCCAGCAGCCAACACGGGGAACCTGGAAACACCATATATTTT.

This clone has ten or more counts. The CDR3 loop reads CASSYSGVVSPLHF. CDR3 in DNA: TGTGCCAGCAGTTACTCAGGGGTAGTATCACCCCTCCACTTT. This rearrangement joins TRBV6-6 to TRBJ1-6, with D maybe TRBD1 (5 bases). CDR1 is MNHNY and CDR2 is SVGAGI in the germline V gene (reference sequence). The CDR3 runs 14 residues. Trimming shortened V by 0 bases and J by 10 bases, and 10 bases separated the two germline ends.

The genes are TRBV5-1 and TRBJ2-3, with 8 bases identical to TRBD2. Per germline, CDR1 SGHRS and CDR2 YFSETQ. The CDR3 length is 16 residues. The V gene end was trimmed by 7 bases and the J gene end by 4 bases; junction bases not matched to a gene: 14. CDR3 sequence (DNA): TGCGCCAGCGCAGCGGTCCCGGGGGGGCAACCAGATACGCAGTATTTT. It yields the protein CASAAVPGGQPDTQYF.

The chain uses TRBV14 and TRBJ2-3, with 10 bases aligning to TRBD2. The V gene's germline CDR1 is SGHDN and CDR2 FVKESK. Trimming took 4 bases from V and 3 from J; bases not matched to a gene: 13. CDR3 length: 18 amino acids. The CDR3 region has the DNA TGTGCCAGCAGCCCCCGGCAGCGGGGGGGCCAGTCGACAGATACGCAGTATTTT. This sequence encodes CASSPRQRGGQSTDTQYF.

The chain combines TRBV5-1 with TRBJ2-7; weak D call: TRBD2 (5 bases). This CDR3 region has 14 residues. The germline V gene has CDR1 SGHRS and CDR2 YFSETQ. V was shortened by 5 bases and J by 3 bases, with 15 bases between the two germline ends. For the CDR3, the DNA is TGCGCCAGCAGTGTGGACGGGGTCATCTACGAGCAGTACGTC. Amino acids: CASSVDGVIYEQYV.

This chain uses TRBV28 with TRBJ2-1, with 8 bases fitting TRBD2. This CDR3 region has 12 residues. Germline CDR1 reads MDHEN; CDR2 reads SYDVKM. The V and J ends lost 3 bases and 10 bases, in that order; junction bases with no gene match: 2. CDR3 nucleotide sequence: TGTGCCAGCAGTTTCTTAGCGGGGGAGCAGTTCTTC. Its protein product is CASSFLAGEQFF.

The chain carries TRBV19 and TRBJ1-6; D unclear. Germline values: CDR1 LNHDA, CDR2 SQIVND (reference sequence). There are 17 residues in the CDR3. The V end was cut by 5 bases, the J end by 8 bases, with 22 bases between. The CDR3 region has the DNA TGTGCCAGTAGTTCCCGAGGAGGAGGACTTGGGGATTCACCCCTCCACTTT. Its translation is CASSSRGGGLGDSPLHF.

The genes are TRBV6-6 and TRBJ1-6; TRBD1 might be the D (6 bases). V was pared by 2 bases and J by 7 bases, with 12 bases between. The CDR3 is 15 amino acids. Germline V gene data show CDR1 as MNHNY and CDR2 as SVGAGI (reference sequence). CDR3 nucleotides: TGTGCCAGCAGTTACGGGGGGGCTGGAAATTCACCCCTCCACTTT. Residues: CASSYGGAGNSPLHF.

The chain is built from TRBV12-3 or TRBV12-4 and TRBJ2-7; TRBD2 aligns across 10 bases. Losses at the gene ends were 6 bases for V and 7 bases for J; bases not matched to a gene: 6. The CDR3 is 13 residues long. In DNA, the CDR3 is TGTGCCAGCAGCTCGACACTAGCGGGAGAGCAGTACGTC. Encoded protein: CASSSTLAGEQYV.

The chain has TRBV14 and TRBJ2-3; no reliable D call. The V gene lost 1 base and the J gene lost 5 bases, with 19 bases spanning the gap. Looked up from germline, CDR1 is SGHDN and CDR2 is FVKESK. The CDR3 sequence is 17 residues long. The CDR3 DNA follows: TGTGCCAGCAGCCAAGGCTGGTCGGCGCTAGGTAGAGATACGCAGTATTTT. This translates into CASSQGWSALGRDTQYF.

V and J are TRBV3-1 (or the pseudogene TRBV3-2) and TRBJ1-5, with TRBD1 matching 7 bases. The V gene's germline CDR1 is LGHDT and CDR2 YNNKEL (reference sequence). The V gene end was trimmed by 4 bases and the J gene end by 11 bases; junction bases not matched to a gene: 14. The length of the CDR3 is 15 residues. CDR3: CASSPGTVRPRAQHF. CDR3 in DNA: TGTGCCAGCAGCCCGGGGACAGTACGACCCAGGGCCCAGCATTTT.

The CDR3 nucleotides are TGCGCCAGCACCACAGGGGGCCAGGAATCCTACGAGCAGTACTTC. Amino acids: CASTTGGQESYEQYF. This sequence joins TRBV5-1 and TRBJ2-7; 9 positions match TRBD1. The CDR3 length is 15 residues. The germline V gene encodes CDR1 SGHRS and CDR2 YFSETQ. V dropped 6 bases and J dropped 1; count of bases not matched to a gene: 8.

The chain couples TRBV7-2 to TRBJ2-3; 11 nucleotides match TRBD2. Germline CDR1 is SGHTA and CDR2 is FQGNSA. V lost 7 bases and J lost 1; bases outside the gene matches: 4. CDR3 length equals 15 residues. The CDR3 sequence is CASNSGRAGTDTQYF. CDR3 sequence (DNA): TGTGCCAGCAATAGCGGGAGGGCCGGCACAGATACGCAGTATTTT.

A single count supports this clone. This chain joins TRBV29-1 and TRBJ2-1; TRBD1 matches at 7 bases. J was trimmed by 0 bases and V by 6 bases; bases with no gene match: 2. Germline V gives CDR1 SQVTM, CDR2 ANQGSEA. This CDR3 has 13 amino acids. CDR3 DNA: TGCAGCGTCGGACAGGACTCCTACAATGAGCAGTTCTTC. Its translation: CSVGQDSYNEQFF.

The sample holds a few counts of this clone. The chain uses TRBV19 and TRBJ1-6; the D is unclear. V was pared by 5 bases and J by 14 bases, with 13 bases between. Germline lookup yields CDR1 LNHDA and CDR2 SQIVND (reference sequence). This CDR3 is built from 12 residues. The CDR3 sequence: CASSPRSRSLHF. In DNA form, the CDR3 reads TGTGCCAGTAGTCCGCGGTCTCGATCCCTCCACTTT. Variable domain in full (rest from reference TRBV19 and TRBJ1-6): DGGITQSPKYLFRKEGQNVTLSCEQNLNHDAMYWYRQDPGQGLRLIYYSQIVNDFQKGDIAEGYSVSREKKESFPLTVTSAQKNPTAFYLCASSPRSRSLHFGNGTRLTVT.

This rearrangement joins TRBV6-2 or TRBV6-3 to TRBJ1-1, with D possibly being TRBD1 (5 bases). Germline V lookup: CDR1 MNHEY, CDR2 SVGEGT. V lost 0 bases and J 4 bases, leaving 9 bases between the germline ends. The CDR3 sequence is 14 residues long. CDR3 amino acids: CASSYSSGGTEAFF. The CDR3, as DNA: TGTGCCAGCAGTTACTCCTCGGGGGGCACTGAAGCTTTCTTT.

The chain employs TRBV3-1 (or the pseudogene TRBV3-2) and TRBJ1-1; tentative D call: TRBD1 (6 bases). The CDR3 is made up of 14 amino acids. From germline, CDR1 is LGHDT and CDR2 YNNKEL (reference sequence). V lost 1 base and J 3 bases, leaving 9 bases between the germline ends. The chain's CDR3 is CASSQGQGYTEAFF. Here the CDR3 DNA reads TGTGCCAGCAGCCAAGGGCAGGGGTACACTGAAGCTTTCTTT.

V and J are TRBV6-5 and TRBJ2-7; 9 nucleotides line up with TRBD1. V shed 6 bases and J 3 bases; nucleotides not matched to a gene: 6. The V gene's germline CDR1 is MNHEY and CDR2 SVGAGI. This CDR3 is 14 amino acids long. The CDR3, as DNA: TGTGCCAGCAGCCCGGACAGGGGAGGCTACGAGCAGTACTTC. This translates into CASSPDRGGYEQYF.

This chain links TRBV6-2 or TRBV6-3 with TRBJ2-3, with 7 bases aligning to TRBD1. The CDR3 is made up of 16 amino acids. Germline CDR1 and CDR2: MNHEY and SVGEGT. Losses at the gene ends were 6 bases for V and 2 bases for J; bases not matched to a gene: 11. CDR3: CASSDPGQRFTDTQYF. The DNA of the CDR3 is TGTGCCAGCAGCGACCCGGGACAGCGTTTCACAGATACGCAGTATTTT.

The rearrangement joins TRBV5-4 to TRBJ1-2, with TRBD1 matching 10 bases. V lost 4 bases to trimming and J lost 3 bases; unmatched junction nucleotides: 3. Germline lookup yields CDR1 SGHNT and CDR2 YYREEE (reference sequence). This CDR3 is built from 14 residues. The CDR3 loop is CASSPDRGDYGYTF. As DNA, the CDR3 is TGTGCCAGCAGCCCGGACAGGGGGGACTATGGCTACACCTTC.

The genes are TRBV4-3 and TRBJ1-5, with 7 bases fitting TRBD1. Trimming took 6 bases from V and 7 from J; bases not matched to a gene: 6. The CDR3 is 13 amino acids. The germline V gene has CDR1 LGHNA and CDR2 YSLEER. The CDR3: CASSRQGGQPQHF. DNA of the CDR3: TGCGCCAGCAGTCGACAGGGTGGGCAGCCCCAGCATTTT.

The rearrangement links TRBV19 to TRBJ2-3; 13 positions agree with TRBD2. The CDR3 covers 15 residues. CDR1 is LNHDA and CDR2 is SQIVND in the germline V gene (reference sequence). Unmatched junction bases numbered 8, after V lost 9 bases and J lost 5 bases. The CDR3 sequence: CASTRLAGGGDTQYF. Written as DNA, the CDR3 is TGTGCCAGCACCCGACTAGCGGGAGGTGGAGATACGCAGTATTTT.

The chain couples TRBV29-1 to TRBJ2-6; D ambiguous. This CDR3 has 15 amino acids. CDR1 is SQVTM, CDR2 ANQGSEA, per germline. V was clipped by 0 bases and J by 2 bases, with 8 bases between them. CDR3 amino acids: CSVEDGKTGANVLTF. Here the CDR3 DNA reads TGCAGCGTTGAAGATGGCAAGACTGGGGCCAACGTCCTGACTTTC.

The V call is TRBV30, the J call TRBJ2-1; 10 bases align to TRBD2. J gave up 8 bases and V 3 bases, and 10 bases lay outside the gene matches. The CDR3 has 15 amino acids. Germline CDR1 reads GTSNPN; CDR2 reads SVGIG (reference sequence). The CDR3 bases are TGTGCCTGGAGGAATATTTTAGCGGGAGGAGATGAGCAGTTCTTC. This encodes CAWRNILAGGDEQFF. The variable domain in full, with the rest retrieved from reference TRBV30 and TRBJ2-1, is SQTIHQWPATLVQPVGSPLSLECTVEGTSNPNLYWYRQAAGRGLQLLFYSVGIGQISSEVPQNLSASRPQDRQFILSSKKLLLSDSGFYLCAWRNILAGGDEQFFGPGTRLTVL.